This T cell receptor (beta chain) derives from a study of cytomegalovirus exposure and HLA in healthy donors. The wider study: The same platform was used for the 130 or so validation repertoires as for the approximately 670 first-cohort repertoires, as reported in a later analysis.

V shed 7 bases and J 1 base; nucleotides not matched to a gene: 4. The CDR3 loop spans 14 amino acids. Germline values: CDR1 LNHDA, CDR2 SQIVND (reference sequence). Study results and caveats: Published work reported that the classifier diagnosed cytomegalovirus status with high specificity and sensitivity. Usually a TCR sequence was rare, but some public TCRs were found in many donors.

Clones were sequenced by immunoSEQ multiplex PCR, and TCRdb holds only the in-frame ones, with some missing. The sample consists of about 97,000 clones, less than 95% of them appearing once. A word on this clone: Antigen unknown.

This TCR was recovered from a woman aged 18-29 years in good health and CMV-seronegative. Sequenced material: PBMCs. This rearrangement joins TRBV19 to TRBJ1-5, with TRBD1 identical over 7 bases. The CDR3 here is CASTLQGSNQPQHF. Written as DNA, the CDR3 is TGTGCCAGTACCCTACAGGGGAGCAATCAGCCCCAGCATTTT.